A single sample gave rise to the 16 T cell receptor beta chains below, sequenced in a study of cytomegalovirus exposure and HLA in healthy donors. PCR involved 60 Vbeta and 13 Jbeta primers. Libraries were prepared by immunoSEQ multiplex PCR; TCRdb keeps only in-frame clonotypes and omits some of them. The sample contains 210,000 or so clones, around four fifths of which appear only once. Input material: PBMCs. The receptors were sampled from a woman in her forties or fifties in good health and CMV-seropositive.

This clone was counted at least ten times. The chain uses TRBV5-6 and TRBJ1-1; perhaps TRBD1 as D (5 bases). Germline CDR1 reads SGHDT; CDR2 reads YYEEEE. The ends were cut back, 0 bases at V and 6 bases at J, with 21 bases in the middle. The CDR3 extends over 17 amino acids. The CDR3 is CASSLVPVFQGHAEAFF. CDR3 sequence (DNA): TGTGCCAGCAGCTTGGTTCCCGTATTCCAAGGACACGCTGAAGCTTTCTTT.

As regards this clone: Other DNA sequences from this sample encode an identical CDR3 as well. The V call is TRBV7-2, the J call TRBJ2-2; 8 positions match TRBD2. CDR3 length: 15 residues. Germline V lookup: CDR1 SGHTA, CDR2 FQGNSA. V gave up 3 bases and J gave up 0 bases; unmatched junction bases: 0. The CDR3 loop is CASSLGLANTGELFF. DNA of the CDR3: TGTGCCAGCAGCTTGGGACTAGCGAACACCGGGGAGCTGTTTTTT.

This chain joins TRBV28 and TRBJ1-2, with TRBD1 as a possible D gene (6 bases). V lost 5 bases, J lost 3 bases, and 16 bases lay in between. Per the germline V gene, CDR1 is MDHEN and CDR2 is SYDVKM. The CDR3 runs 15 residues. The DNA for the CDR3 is TGTGCCAGCAGTCCGGGGGGGGCGGGGGACTATGGCTACACCTTC. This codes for CASSPGGAGDYGYTF.

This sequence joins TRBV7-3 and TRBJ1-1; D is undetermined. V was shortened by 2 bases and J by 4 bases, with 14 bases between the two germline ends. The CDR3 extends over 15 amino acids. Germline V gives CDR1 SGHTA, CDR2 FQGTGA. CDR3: CASSLVPDGRTEAFF. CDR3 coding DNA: TGTGCCAGCAGCTTAGTCCCCGATGGGCGCACTGAAGCTTTCTTT. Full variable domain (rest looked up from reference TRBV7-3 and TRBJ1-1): GAGVSQTPSNKVTEKGKYVELRCDPISGHTALYWYRQSLGQGPEFLIYFQGTGAADDSGLPNDRFFAVRPEGSVSTLKIQRTERGDSAVYLCASSLVPDGRTEAFFGQGTRLTVV.

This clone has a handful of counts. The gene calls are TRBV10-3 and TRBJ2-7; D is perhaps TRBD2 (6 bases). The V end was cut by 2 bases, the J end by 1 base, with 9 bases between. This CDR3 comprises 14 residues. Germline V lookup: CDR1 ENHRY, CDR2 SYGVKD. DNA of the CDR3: TGTGCCATCAGTGAGGGTCGGGGGTCCTACGAGCAGTACTTC. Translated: CAISEGRGSYEQYF.

The CDR3 protein is CASSQVAQRAQRIHF. CDR3 coding DNA: TGTGCCAGCAGCCAAGTGGCCCAGCGGGCCCAGCGGATCCATTTT. The chain employs TRBV4-2 and TRBJ1-5, with D uncertain. The V end lost 1 base, the J end lost 16 bases, and 23 bases lay between the germline ends. The germline V gene has CDR1 LGHNA and CDR2 YNFKEQ. The CDR3 covers 15 residues.

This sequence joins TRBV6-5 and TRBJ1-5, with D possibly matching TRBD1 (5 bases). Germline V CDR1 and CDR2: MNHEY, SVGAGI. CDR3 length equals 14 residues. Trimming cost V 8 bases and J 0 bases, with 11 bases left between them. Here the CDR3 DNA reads TGTGCCAGCTGGACAAGGCTTAGCAATCAGCCCCAGCATTTT. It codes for CASWTRLSNQPQHF.

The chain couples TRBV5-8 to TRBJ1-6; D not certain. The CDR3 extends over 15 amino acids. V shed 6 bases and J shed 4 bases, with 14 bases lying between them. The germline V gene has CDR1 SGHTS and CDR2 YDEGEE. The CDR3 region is CASTGNSWYNSPLHF. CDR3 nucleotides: TGTGCCAGCACCGGTAACAGTTGGTATAATTCACCCCTCCACTTT. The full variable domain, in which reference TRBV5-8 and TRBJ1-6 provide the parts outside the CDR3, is EAGVTQSPTHLIKTRGQQATLRCSPISGHTSVYWYQQALGLGLQFLLWYDEGEERNRGNFPPRFSGRQFPNYSSELNVNALELEDSALYLCASTGNSWYNSPLHFGNGTRLTVT.

The CDR3 nucleotides are TGTGCCAGCAGTTATTGGAGGCAGGCGGACTCCTACGAGCAGTACTTC. Translation gives CASSYWRQADSYEQYF. This chain links TRBV6-5 with TRBJ2-7; possibly TRBD2 for D (5 bases). The germline gives CDR1 MNHEY, CDR2 SVGAGI. This CDR3 is built from 16 residues. Deletions cut 3 bases from V and 0 bases from J, with 15 bases between.

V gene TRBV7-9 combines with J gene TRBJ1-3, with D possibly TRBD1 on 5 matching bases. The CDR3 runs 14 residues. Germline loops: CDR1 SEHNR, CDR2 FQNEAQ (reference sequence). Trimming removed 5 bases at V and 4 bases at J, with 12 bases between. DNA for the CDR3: TGTGCCAGCAGCGGGTTGACAGCCGGAAACACCATATATTTT. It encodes CASSGLTAGNTIYF.

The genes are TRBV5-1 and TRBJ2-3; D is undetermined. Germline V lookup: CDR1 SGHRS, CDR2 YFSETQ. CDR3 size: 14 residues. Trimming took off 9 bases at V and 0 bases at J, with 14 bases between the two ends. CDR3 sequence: CATCLGPSTDTQYF. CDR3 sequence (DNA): TGCGCCACCTGTCTGGGCCCTAGCACAGATACGCAGTATTTT.

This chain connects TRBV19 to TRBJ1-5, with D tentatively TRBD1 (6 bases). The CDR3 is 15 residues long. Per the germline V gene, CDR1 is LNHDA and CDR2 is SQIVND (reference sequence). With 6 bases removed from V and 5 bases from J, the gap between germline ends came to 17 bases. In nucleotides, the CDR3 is TGTGCCAGTAGCTTCAGGGGCACAGCCGATCAGCCCCAGCATTTT. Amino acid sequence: CASSFRGTADQPQHF.

CDR3 protein: CASSQDVRQGSYGYTF. The CDR3 DNA reads as TGTGCCAGCAGCCAAGATGTGCGGCAGGGGAGCTATGGCTACACCTTC. The V gene is TRBV14, the J gene TRBJ1-2; a possible D gene is TRBD1 (6 bases). Germline CDR1 and CDR2: SGHDN and FVKESK. The CDR3 length is 16 residues. The ends were cut back, 0 bases at V and 4 bases at J, with 15 bases in the middle.

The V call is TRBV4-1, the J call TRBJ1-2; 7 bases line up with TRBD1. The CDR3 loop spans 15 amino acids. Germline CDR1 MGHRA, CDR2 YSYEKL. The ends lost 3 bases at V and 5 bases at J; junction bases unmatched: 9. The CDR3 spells CASSHPGQIIYGYTF. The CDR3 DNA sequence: TGCGCCAGCAGCCACCCGGGACAGATTATATATGGCTACACCTTC.

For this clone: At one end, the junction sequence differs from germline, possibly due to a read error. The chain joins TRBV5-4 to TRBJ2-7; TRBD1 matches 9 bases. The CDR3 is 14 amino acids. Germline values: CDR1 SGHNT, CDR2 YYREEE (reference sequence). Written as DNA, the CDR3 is TGTGCCAGCAGCAAAGGACAGGGGTTTTACGGGCAGTACTTC. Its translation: CASSKGQGFYGQYF.

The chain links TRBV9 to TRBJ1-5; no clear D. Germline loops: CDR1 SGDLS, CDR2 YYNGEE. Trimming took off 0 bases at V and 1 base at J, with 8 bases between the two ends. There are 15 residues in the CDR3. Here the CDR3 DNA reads TGTGCCAGCAGCGTAGGAACAGAAAGCAATCAGCCCCAGCATTTT. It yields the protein CASSVGTESNQPQHF.